Listed here are 28 T cell receptor beta chains from one sample, sequenced in a study of long-term antiretroviral therapy in people with HIV. Runs used v3.0 of the immunoSEQ assay and were done at survey level. The method was immunoSEQ multiplex PCR; TCRdb's version includes in-frame clones alone and lacks a portion of them. The sample lists 15,000 to 20,000 clones, 80% to 95% occurring once. Sequencing used unsorted PBMCs, obtained 0.6 years after starting antiretroviral therapy. These receptors all stem from a woman aged 40 to 50 with HIV.

The chain recombines TRBV7-2 with TRBJ1-2; no clear D. Trimming removed 1 base from V and 7 bases from J, with 10 bases in between. Germline V gives CDR1 SGHTA, CDR2 FQGNSA. The CDR3 spans 13 residues. CDR3 sequence (DNA): TGTGCCAGCAGCTTAGATAAAGGGCGTGGCTACACCTTC. This codes for CASSLDKGRGYTF.

The chain carries TRBV18 and TRBJ2-7; D tentatively reads TRBD1 or TRBD2 (5 bases each). CDR3 length: 14 residues. Germline CDR1 reads KGHSH; CDR2 reads LQKENI. Trimming stripped 6 bases from V and 2 bases from J, with 14 bases between. CDR3 in amino acids: CASSDRDGTYEQYF. CDR3 DNA: TGTGCCAGCTCTGACCGGGACGGCACCTACGAGCAGTACTTC.

This chain connects TRBV4-1 to TRBJ2-1; TRBD1 matches 8 bases. This CDR3 comprises 15 residues. V lost 3 bases, J lost 6 bases, and 7 bases stayed unmatched. The V gene's germline CDR1 is MGHRA and CDR2 YSYEKL. CDR3 residues: CASSHADRDGNEQFF. In DNA form, the CDR3 reads TGCGCCAGCAGCCACGCGGACAGGGACGGCAATGAGCAGTTCTTC.

The chain carries TRBV15 and TRBJ2-7; TRBD1 or TRBD2 may be the D gene (5 bases each). Germline V gene data show CDR1 as LNHNV and CDR2 as YYDKDF (reference sequence). This CDR3 contains 16 residues. The ends were cut back, 1 base at V and 5 bases at J, with 18 bases in the middle. CDR3 in amino acids: CATSRGDRGVVNEQYF. In nucleotides, the CDR3 is TGTGCCACCAGCAGAGGGGATCGAGGGGTGGTCAACGAGCAGTACTTC.

The chain employs TRBV13 and TRBJ2-7; 8 nucleotides align to TRBD1. V shed 5 bases, J shed 3 bases, and the junction held 12 bases outside the gene matches. The CDR3 runs 16 residues. Germline V gene data show CDR1 as PRHDT and CDR2 as FYEKMQ (reference sequence). CDR3 loop: CASSPGGQGVVYEQYF. Written as DNA, the CDR3 is TGTGCCAGCAGCCCCGGTGGACAGGGAGTCGTCTACGAGCAGTACTTC.

This sequence joins TRBV13 and TRBJ2-1, with 8 positions matching TRBD2. V shed 0 bases and J 3 bases; nucleotides not matched to a gene: 7. The CDR3 loop spans 17 amino acids. Germline assignment: CDR1 PRHDT and CDR2 FYEKMQ (reference sequence). The CDR3 region has the DNA TGTGCCAGCAGCTTAGGAGAAGGACTAGCCGGCTACAATGAGCAGTTCTTC. It is translated as CASSLGEGLAGYNEQFF.

The chain has TRBV4-2 and TRBJ1-2; TRBD1 agrees at 8 bases. Germline lookup yields CDR1 LGHNA and CDR2 YNFKEQ. V shed 1 base, J shed 2 bases, and the junction held 0 bases outside the gene matches. There are 14 residues in the CDR3. CDR3 nucleotides: TGTGCCAGCAGCCAAGCAGGGGGCAACTATGGCTACACCTTC. Protein: CASSQAGGNYGYTF.

V usage is TRBV7-9 and J usage is TRBJ2-3; perhaps TRBD2 as D (6 bases). From germline, CDR1 is SEHNR and CDR2 FQNEAQ (reference sequence). The V end lost 5 bases, the J end lost 5 bases, and 17 bases lay between the germline ends. CDR3 length: 15 residues. CDR3 sequence: CASSLQTRLVDTQYF. CDR3 coding DNA: TGTGCCAGCAGCCTCCAGACTAGGTTAGTAGATACGCAGTATTTT.

The chain employs TRBV7-9 and TRBJ1-5, with 11 nucleotides matching TRBD1. After removal of 5 bases from V and 7 bases from J, the junction contained 7 bases not matched to a gene. The CDR3 has 15 residues. Germline V lookup: CDR1 SEHNR, CDR2 FQNEAQ (reference sequence). Here the CDR3 DNA reads TGTGCCAGCAGCCTAGGACAGGGGGCGCACCAGCCCCAGCATTTT. It is translated as CASSLGQGAHQPQHF.

The chain combines TRBV6-5 with TRBJ2-3, with 8 bases identical to TRBD2. The V and J ends lost 10 bases and 4 bases, in that order; junction bases with no gene match: 13. CDR1 and CDR2 from the germline V gene are MNHEY and SVGAGI. This CDR3 region has 15 residues. DNA for the CDR3: TGTGCCACGGGGGGTCGGGGGGGCCTTGCAGATACGCAGTATTTT. Translation: CATGGRGGLADTQYF.

V and J are TRBV5-1 and TRBJ1-1; TRBD1 matches 9 bases. CDR1 is SGHRS, CDR2 YFSETQ, per germline. This CDR3 contains 15 residues. The V segment lost 3 bases and the J segment 1 base; nucleotides outside the gene matches: 4. CDR3 region: CASSWGGQGNTEAFF. In DNA form, the CDR3 reads TGCGCCAGCAGCTGGGGGGGACAGGGGAACACTGAAGCTTTCTTT.

The chain has TRBV7-8 and TRBJ2-5; possibly TRBD2 for D (5 bases). The ends were cut back, 5 bases at V and 2 bases at J, with 15 bases in the middle. Germline CDR1 and CDR2: SGHVS and FQNEAQ. CDR3 length equals 15 residues. For the CDR3, the DNA is TGTGCCAGCAGCATACTCAATGGGGAGCAAGAGACCCAGTACTTC. Its translation: CASSILNGEQETQYF.

This chain links TRBV6-1 with TRBJ1-1; TRBD1 aligns across 7 bases. V gave up 3 bases and J gave up 5 bases; unmatched junction bases: 6. The CDR3 spans 14 residues. Germline V gene sequence: CDR1 MNHNS, CDR2 SASEGT. The CDR3 nucleotides are TGTGCCAGCAGTGAGGGAGGGGGCGGTACTGAAGCTTTCTTT. Translation: CASSEGGGGTEAFF.

This chain links TRBV6-5 with TRBJ2-2, with D unclear. Germline CDR1 is MNHEY and CDR2 is SVGAGI. The CDR3 contains 14 residues. The germline V and J ends were trimmed by 6 bases and 2 bases, with 10 bases remaining between them. DNA for the CDR3: TGTGCCAGCAGGGCAGCGTTTAACACCGGGGAGCTGTTTTTT. It encodes CASRAAFNTGELFF.

The J gene is TRBJ1-2, the V gene TRBV9; TRBD1 matches at 11 bases. The CDR3 runs to 17 residues. Trimming took 2 bases from V and 5 from J; bases not matched to a gene: 11. Germline assignment: CDR1 SGDLS and CDR2 YYNGEE. The CDR3 DNA reads TGTGCCAGCAGCGTCAGGGACAGGGGGTATGCTGAGTATGGCTACACCTTC. Amino acid sequence: CASSVRDRGYAEYGYTF.

The sample holds a few counts of this clone. V gene TRBV5-1 combines with J gene TRBJ1-6; weak D call: TRBD1 (5 bases). Germline assignment: CDR1 SGHRS and CDR2 YFSETQ. This CDR3 comprises 14 residues. V was cut by 2 bases and J by 6 bases, with 9 bases left in between. The CDR3 nucleotides are TGCGCCAGCAGCTTAGACAGAGGTAATTCACCCCTCCACTTT. This sequence encodes CASSLDRGNSPLHF.

There are a few counts of this clone. The CDR3 loop reads CASSERGGTGELFF. The CDR3 nucleotides read TGTGCCAGCAGTGAGAGGGGGGGCACCGGGGAGCTGTTTTTT. The chain joins TRBV25-1 to TRBJ2-2, with a possible D match to TRBD2 (7 bases). Trimming took off 3 bases at V and 4 bases at J, with 9 bases between the two ends. The CDR3 contains 14 residues. Per germline, CDR1 MGHDK and CDR2 SYGVNS.

The V and J genes are TRBV7-2 and TRBJ1-4; D is undetermined. With 2 bases removed from V and 5 bases from J, the gap between germline ends came to 3 bases. The CDR3 runs 12 residues. Germline V gene lookup returns CDR1 SGHTA and CDR2 FQGNSA. The CDR3 coding sequence is TGTGCCAGCAGCTTAAGGAATGAAAAACTGTTTTTT. Amino acid sequence: CASSLRNEKLFF.

This clone has just one count. The DNA for the CDR3 is TGTGCCATCAGTGAGCCAGGCGGGGGGGCGTACAATGAGCAGTTCTTC. As protein: CAISEPGGGAYNEQFF. The V and J genes are TRBV10-3 and TRBJ2-1; 9 bases are shared with TRBD2. J gave up 4 bases and V 2 bases, and 6 bases lay outside the gene matches. Per the germline V gene, CDR1 is ENHRY and CDR2 is SYGVKD. CDR3 length: 16 amino acids.

The V call is TRBV5-4, the J call TRBJ1-3; no clear D. Deletions cut 5 bases from V and 2 bases from J, with 8 bases between. The length of the CDR3 is 13 residues. Germline CDR1 is SGHNT and CDR2 is YYREEE (reference sequence). The CDR3 coding sequence is TGTGCCAGCAGGCCGACTACTGGAAACACCATATATTTT. Translating gives CASRPTTGNTIYF.

The chain combines TRBV2 with TRBJ1-5; possibly TRBD1 for D (5 bases). The CDR3 runs to 15 residues. Germline assignment: CDR1 SNHLY and CDR2 FYNNEI. Trimming took off 6 bases at V and 3 bases at J, with 15 bases between the two ends. For the CDR3, the DNA is TGTGCCAGCAGAGAGGGGTCGGGGTACAATCAGCCCCAGCATTTT. It yields the protein CASREGSGYNQPQHF.

This sequence joins TRBV11-2 and TRBJ1-2; possible D gene TRBD1, 5 bases. The CDR3 is 13 residues long. The V end lost 1 base, the J end lost 2 bases, and 5 bases lay between the germline ends. The germline CDR1 and CDR2 sequences are SGHAT and FQNNGV. The CDR3 loop is CASSLGTNYGYTF. The CDR3 coding sequence is TGTGCCAGCAGCTTAGGGACAAACTATGGCTACACCTTC.

The chain has TRBV5-1 and TRBJ2-5, with 16 bases lining up with TRBD2. Trimming removed 2 bases from V and 1 base from J; junction bases left unmatched: 2. The CDR3 contains 17 residues. The V gene's germline CDR1 is SGHRS and CDR2 YFSETQ. The CDR3 protein is CASSLGTSGGGQETQYF. The DNA for the CDR3 is TGCGCCAGCAGCTTAGGGACTAGCGGGGGGGGCCAAGAGACCCAGTACTTC.

The V gene is TRBV4-2, the J gene TRBJ1-2; TRBD1 aligns across 9 bases. Germline lookup yields CDR1 LGHNA and CDR2 YNFKEQ. This CDR3 has 17 residues. V dropped 1 base and J dropped 5; count of bases not matched to a gene: 11. The CDR3 is CASSQGDQQGALYGYTF. CDR3 nucleotide sequence: TGTGCCAGCAGCCAAGGGGACCAACAGGGGGCATTGTATGGCTACACCTTC.

V gene TRBV10-3 combines with J gene TRBJ1-5; 8 nucleotides align to TRBD1. Germline CDR1 and CDR2: ENHRY and SYGVKD. The CDR3 covers 18 residues. V shed 4 bases, J shed 0 bases, and the junction held 11 bases outside the gene matches. This CDR3 is CAISAGQGATYSNQPQHF. Here the CDR3 DNA reads TGTGCCATCAGTGCTGGTCAGGGGGCCACCTATAGCAATCAGCCCCAGCATTTT.

The chain recombines TRBV19 with TRBJ1-2, with TRBD1 as a possible D gene (5 bases). Germline V gene sequence: CDR1 LNHDA, CDR2 SQIVND (reference sequence). The CDR3 runs to 13 residues. Trimming left V 7 bases short and J 6 bases short, with 15 bases between. The CDR3 DNA sequence: TGTGCCAGTAAGAGAAGGGGAAGGGATGGCTACACCTTC. Translated, it gives CASKRRGRDGYTF.

The chain carries TRBV6-5 and TRBJ2-5; 7 nucleotides align to TRBD1. Per the germline V gene, CDR1 is MNHEY and CDR2 is SVGAGI. V lost 6 bases to trimming and J lost 7 bases; unmatched junction nucleotides: 8. This CDR3 spans 13 amino acids. Written as DNA, the CDR3 is TGTGCCAGCAGACTGACAGGGTCAGGGACCCAGTACTTC. Protein product: CASRLTGSGTQYF.

The gene calls are TRBV12-2 and TRBJ1-2; TRBD1 is the table's D call and was not checked against the DNA. TRBV12-2 is a documented pseudogene. This CDR3 is built from 14 residues. The CDR3 protein is CASRARQGVSGYTF. CDR3 sequence (DNA): TGTGCAAGTCGCGCCCGACAGGGAGTAAGCGGCTACACCTTC.